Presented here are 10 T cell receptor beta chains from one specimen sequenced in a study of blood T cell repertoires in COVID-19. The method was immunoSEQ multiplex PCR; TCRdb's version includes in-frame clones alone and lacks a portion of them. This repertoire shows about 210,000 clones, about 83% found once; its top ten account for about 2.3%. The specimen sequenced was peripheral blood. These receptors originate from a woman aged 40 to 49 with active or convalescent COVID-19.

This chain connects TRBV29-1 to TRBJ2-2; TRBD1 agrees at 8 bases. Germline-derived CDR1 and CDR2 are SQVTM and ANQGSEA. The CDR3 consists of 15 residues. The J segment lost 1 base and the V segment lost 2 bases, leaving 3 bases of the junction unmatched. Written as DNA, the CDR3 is TGCAGCGTTGAATCGACAGGGGTGAACACCGGGGAGCTGTTTTTT. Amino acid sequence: CSVESTGVNTGELFF.

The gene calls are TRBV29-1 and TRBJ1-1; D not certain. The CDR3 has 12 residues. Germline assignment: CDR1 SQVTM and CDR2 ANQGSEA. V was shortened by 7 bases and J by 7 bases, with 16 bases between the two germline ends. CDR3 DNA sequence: TGCAGCGCCATTCCGGGCGGGGATGAAGCTTTCTTT. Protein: CSAIPGGDEAFF.

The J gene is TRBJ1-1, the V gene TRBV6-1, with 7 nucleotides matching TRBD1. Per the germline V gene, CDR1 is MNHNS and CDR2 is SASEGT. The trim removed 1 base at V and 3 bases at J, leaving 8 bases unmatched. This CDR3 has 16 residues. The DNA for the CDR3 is TGTGCCAGCAGTGAAGAGGCAACAGGGGCGGACACTGAAGCTTTCTTT. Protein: CASSEEATGADTEAFF.

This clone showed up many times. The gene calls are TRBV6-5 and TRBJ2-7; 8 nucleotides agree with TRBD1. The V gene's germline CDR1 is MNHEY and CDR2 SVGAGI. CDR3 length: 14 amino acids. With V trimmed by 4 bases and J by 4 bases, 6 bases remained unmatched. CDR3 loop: CASSSWDRFYEQYF. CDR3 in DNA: TGTGCCAGCAGTTCATGGGACAGGTTTTACGAGCAGTACTTC.

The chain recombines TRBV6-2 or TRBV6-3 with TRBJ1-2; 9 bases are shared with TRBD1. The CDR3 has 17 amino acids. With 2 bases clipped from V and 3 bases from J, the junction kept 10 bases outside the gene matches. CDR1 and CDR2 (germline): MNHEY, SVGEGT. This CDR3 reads CASSYPHLGQGDYGYTF. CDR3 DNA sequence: TGTGCCAGCAGTTACCCGCATTTGGGACAGGGAGACTATGGCTACACCTTC.

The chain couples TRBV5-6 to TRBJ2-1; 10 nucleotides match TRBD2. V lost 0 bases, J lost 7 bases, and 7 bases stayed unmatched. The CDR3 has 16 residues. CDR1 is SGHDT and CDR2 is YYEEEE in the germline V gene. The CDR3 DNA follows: TGTGCCAGCAGCTTGGATCCAGCGGGGGGGCGAAATGAGCAGTTCTTC. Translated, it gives CASSLDPAGGRNEQFF.

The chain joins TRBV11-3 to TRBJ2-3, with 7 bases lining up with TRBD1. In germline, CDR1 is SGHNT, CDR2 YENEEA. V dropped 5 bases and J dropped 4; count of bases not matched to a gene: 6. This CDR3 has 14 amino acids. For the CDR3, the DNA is TGTGCCAGCAGCCGGGACAGTTCCGCAGATACGCAGTATTTT. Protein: CASSRDSSADTQYF.

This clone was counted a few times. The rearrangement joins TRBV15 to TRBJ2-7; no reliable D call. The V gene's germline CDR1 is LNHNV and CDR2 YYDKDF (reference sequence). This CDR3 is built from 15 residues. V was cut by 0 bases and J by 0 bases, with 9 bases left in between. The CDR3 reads CATSRDRAGSYEQYF. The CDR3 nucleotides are TGTGCCACCAGCAGAGATAGAGCAGGCTCCTACGAGCAGTACTTC. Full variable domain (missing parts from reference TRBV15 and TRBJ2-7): DAMVIQNPRYQVTQFGKPVTLSCSQTLNHNVMYWYQQKSSQAPKLLFHYYDKDFNNEADTPDNFQSRRPNTSFCFLDIRSPGLGDTAMYLCATSRDRAGSYEQYFGPGTRLTVT.

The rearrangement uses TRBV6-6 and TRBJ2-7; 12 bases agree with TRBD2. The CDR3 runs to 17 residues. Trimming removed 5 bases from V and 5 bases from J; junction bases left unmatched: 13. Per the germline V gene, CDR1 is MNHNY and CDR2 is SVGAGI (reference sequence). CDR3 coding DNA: TGTGCCAGCAGTCCGTCCCGCAGGACTAGCGGGACCCACGAGCAGTACTTC. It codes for CASSPSRRTSGTHEQYF.

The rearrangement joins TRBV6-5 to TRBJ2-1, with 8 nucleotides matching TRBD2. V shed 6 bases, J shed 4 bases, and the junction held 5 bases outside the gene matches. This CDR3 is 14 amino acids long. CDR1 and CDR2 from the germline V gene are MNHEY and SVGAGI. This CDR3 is CASSGGVGYNEQFF. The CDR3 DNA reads TGTGCCAGCAGCGGGGGGGTGGGATACAATGAGCAGTTCTTC.